These T cell receptor beta chains were read from a single sample in a study of cytomegalovirus exposure and HLA in healthy donors. TCRdb's copy holds only in-frame clones and misses some; the assay was immunoSEQ multiplex PCR. The table shows roughly 150,000 clones, with approximately 80% occurring only once. The sample comprised PBMCs. These receptor sequences come from a woman in her forties or fifties in good health and CMV-seropositive. Both conserved end residues are part of each CDR3. The D gene is left open where the match is weak. Rows may omit the clone size; those that give it use once, few, many or a size class.

clone size,D gene,V gene,J gene,CDR3 protein,CDR3 DNA
-,-,TRBV29-1,TRBJ1-2,CSVAGTSSNYGYTF,TGCAGCGTCGCCGGGACATCCTCTAACTATGGCTACACCTTC
-,-,TRBV25-1,TRBJ2-5,CAIAEGHQETQYF,TGTGCCATCGCGGAGGGACACCAAGAGACCCAGTACTTC
few,-,TRBV18,TRBJ1-6,CASSPKGSDSPLHF,TGTGCCAGCTCACCTAAAGGAAGCGATTCACCCCTCCACTTT
-,-,TRBV6-1,TRBJ1-6,CASTHRLDNSPLHF,TGTGCCAGTACCCACAGGTTGGATAATTCACCCCTCCACTTT
-,-,TRBV7-9,TRBJ1-4,CASSLAVGAWNDEKLFF,TGTGCCAGCAGCTTAGCGGTGGGGGCATGGAATGATGAAAAACTGTTTTTT
few,-,TRBV7-9,TRBJ1-4,CASSLEPGVNEKLFF,TGTGCCAGCAGCTTAGAACCAGGGGTGAATGAAAAACTGTTTTTT
-,-,TRBV5-1,TRBJ2-7,CASSLVSSIIYEQYF,TGCGCCAGCAGCTTGGTTTCCAGTATTATCTACGAGCAGTACTTC
-,-,TRBV6-1,TRBJ2-3,CASRVASGDTQYF,TGTGCCAGCAGAGTAGCATCCGGAGATACGCAGTATTTT
-,-,TRBV7-2,TRBJ2-6,CASSFSRVLGSGANVLTF,TGTGCCAGCAGCTTCTCCAGGGTGTTGGGCTCTGGGGCCAACGTCCTGACTTTC
-,TRBD1,TRBV6-5,TRBJ1-6,CASRPTGGPQPLHF,TGTGCCAGCAGGCCGACAGGGGGTCCCCAGCCCCTCCACTTT
-,-,TRBV30,TRBJ2-7,CAWSEDTLEQYF,TGTGCCTGGAGCGAGGACACCCTCGAGCAGTACTTC
-,-,TRBV29-1,TRBJ2-7,CSVGGDSSYEQYF,TGCAGCGTTGGGGGGGACAGCTCCTACGAGCAGTACTTC
-,TRBD2,TRBV5-6,TRBJ2-7,CASSVSGGQVDYYEQYF,TGTGCCAGCAGCGTCAGCGGGGGGCAGGTAGACTACTACGAGCAGTACTTC
-,TRBD2,TRBV7-9,TRBJ2-3,CASVAGASTDTQYF,TGTGCCAGCGTAGCGGGGGCATCCACAGATACGCAGTATTTT
-,TRBD1,TRBV4-1,TRBJ2-7,CASSVLTGAAEQYF,TGCGCCAGCAGCGTACTGACAGGGGCAGCCGAGCAGTACTTC
-,-,TRBV19,TRBJ1-2,CASSKQYGYTF,TGTGCCAGTAGTAAACAGTATGGCTACACCTTC
once,-,TRBV6-6,TRBJ1-3,CASTPHGSLSGNTIYF,TGTGCCAGCACCCCCCATGGGAGCCTCTCTGGAAACACCATATATTTT
once,TRBD1,TRBV7-8,TRBJ2-5,CASSRRDRQETQYF,TGTGCCAGCAGCCGAAGGGACAGACAAGAGACCCAGTACTTC
-,TRBD2,TRBV30,TRBJ2-1,CALGGEPSYNEQFF,TGTGCCCTTGGGGGGGAACCCTCCTACAATGAGCAGTTCTTC
-,TRBD2,TRBV19,TRBJ2-1,CASSIRLAGGNEQFF,TGTGCCAGTAGTATCCGACTAGCGGGGGGTAATGAGCAGTTCTTC
-,-,TRBV19,TRBJ1-2,CASKTNSGAVYGYTF,TGTGCCAGTAAAACGAATTCTGGGGCGGTCTATGGCTACACCTTC
-,-,TRBV6-6,TRBJ2-7,CASSDQGYYEQYF,TGTGCCAGCAGTGATCAGGGGTACTACGAGCAGTACTTC
-,-,TRBV6-5,TRBJ1-2,CASSLQGRGYTF,TGTGCCAGCAGCCTACAGGGTCGTGGCTACACCTTC
-,-,TRBV10-3,TRBJ2-2,CAISAGGGPTGELFF,TGTGCCATCAGTGCGGGAGGGGGCCCCACCGGGGAGCTGTTTTTT
once,TRBD1,TRBV6-5,TRBJ2-7,CASSYDRDPLEQYF,TGTGCCAGCAGTTACGACAGGGATCCCCTCGAGCAGTACTTC
-,TRBD1,TRBV2,TRBJ2-3,CASSTIPGQMTDTQYF,TGTGCCAGCAGTACGATTCCGGGACAGATGACAGATACGCAGTATTTT
few,-,TRBV27,TRBJ2-3,CASSSGDTQYF,TGTGCCAGCAGTTCGGGAGATACGCAGTATTTT
-,TRBD1,TRBV5-1,TRBJ2-7,CASSPGTAPGYEQYF,TGCGCCAGCAGCCCCGGGACAGCGCCTGGCTACGAGCAGTACTTC
-,-,TRBV7-3,TRBJ2-7,CASSLTESRDTGYEQYF,TGTGCCAGCAGCTTAACAGAGTCTAGGGACACAGGCTACGAGCAGTACTTC
-,TRBD2,TRBV9,TRBJ2-1,CASSVAAGGRGEQFF,TGTGCCAGCAGCGTAGCAGCGGGGGGGCGTGGTGAGCAGTTCTTC
few,-,TRBV7-2,TRBJ1-3,CASSLGQGNTIYF,TGTGCCAGCAGCTTAGGACAGGGAAACACCATATATTTT
-,-,TRBV10-1,TRBJ2-1,CASSDGGVDEQFF,TGCGCCAGCAGTGATGGAGGGGTAGACGAGCAGTTCTTC
-,-,TRBV7-9,TRBJ1-5,CASSLGGVNQPQHF,TGTGCCAGCAGCTTAGGGGGGGTTAATCAGCCCCAGCATTTT